These T cell receptor beta chains were read from a single sample in a study of T cell repertoires in cytomegalovirus infection. Their antigens remain unidentified. TCRdb re-analysed the reads in MiXCR, keeping a single row per CDR3 protein. The table records some 500,000 distinct CDR3 sequences, 35% to 50% of them present only once. This specimen was cultured PBMCs, taken from culture after CMV antigen stimulation. These receptors all come from a human donor in good health (CMV status not recorded). Some clones in this sample may be carry-over from other donors' samples. The CDR3 runs from the conserved cysteine through the conserved F or W. The D gene is left open where the match is weak. A clone size is listed for some rows: how often the clone was seen (once, few, many), or a class if it is expanded.

>TRBV7-2|TRBJ2-7|-|TRBD1
CASSKGAGSEQYF
TGTGCCAGCAGCAAGGGGGCAGGGAGCGAGCAGTACTTC
>TRBV7-2|TRBJ2-1|-|-
CASSLLTRMTANEQFF
TGTGCCAGCAGCCTACTGACCCGGATGACGGCCAATGAGCAGTTCTTC
>TRBV5-4|TRBJ2-4|-|-
CASNLEKNIQYF
TGTGCCAGCAACTTGGAGAAAAACATTCAGTACTTC
>TRBV6-2/TRBV6-3|TRBJ2-7|-|-
CASSYAEMTIQPLYEQYF
TGTGCCAGCAGTTACGCTGAAATGACCATCCAACCCCTTTACGAGCAGTACTTC
>TRBV7-4|TRBJ1-1|once|-
CASSPEGRTEAFF
TGTGCCAGCAGCCCGGAGGGGCGCACTGAAGCTTTCTTT
>TRBV12-3/TRBV12-4|TRBJ1-5|-|-
CASSLGQPNQPQHF
TGTGCCAGCAGTTTAGGACAGCCCAATCAGCCCCAGCATTTT
>TRBV7-2|TRBJ2-7|few|-
CASSLPPSLGQYF
TGTGCCAGCAGCCTTCCCCCGAGCTTGGGGCAGTACTTC
>TRBV7-2|TRBJ2-4|-|-
CASSLVDPRGNIQYF
TGTGCCAGCAGCTTAGTGGACCCTCGAGGGAACATTCAGTACTTC
>TRBV12-3/TRBV12-4|TRBJ2-3|few|-
CASSPQQGSDTQYF
TGTGCCAGCAGTCCCCAACAGGGTTCAGATACGCAGTATTTT
>TRBV7-2|TRBJ2-5|-|-
CASSWNLGPQETQYF
TGTGCCAGCAGCTGGAACCTTGGGCCTCAAGAGACCCAGTACTTC
>TRBV28|TRBJ1-5|few|TRBD1
CASSSTRDRGGTRGPYSNQPQHF
TGTGCCAGCAGTTCAACCCGGGACAGGGGAGGTACACGGGGCCCATATAGCAATCAGCCCCAGCATTTT
>TRBV7-9|TRBJ1-1|few|-
CASSPPGANTEAFF
TGTGCCAGCAGCCCCCCCGGGGCGAACACTGAAGCTTTCTTT
>TRBV10-3|TRBJ2-5|-|-
CAISDRGIGQETQYF
TGTGCCATCAGTGATAGGGGGATAGGCCAAGAGACCCAGTACTTC
>TRBV5-4|TRBJ2-7|few|-
CASSVDRYEQYF
TGTGCCAGCAGCGTCGACAGATACGAGCAGTACTTC
>TRBV12-3/TRBV12-4|TRBJ2-3|-|TRBD1
CASSRGTGRTDTQYF
TGTGCCAGCAGTCGAGGGACAGGCCGCACAGATACGCAGTATTTT
>TRBV4-2|TRBJ1-1|-|-
CASSQGRARGSNAFF
TGTGCCAGCAGCCAAGGCCGGGCTAGGGGGTCGAACGCTTTCTTT